Listed here are 25 T cell receptor beta chains from one sample, sequenced in a study of OX40 agonist ivuxolimab in advanced cancers. TCRdb's copy holds only in-frame clones and misses some; the assay was immunoSEQ multiplex PCR. The data contain 70,000 to 75,000 clones, about 86% of them seen just once; the ten biggest clones take up roughly 0.99%. The sequencing here drew on CD4+ or CD8+ T cells sorted from blood, taken in a trial of the OX40 agonist ivuxolimab. Receptors were obtained from an adult with an advanced solid tumor such as melanoma, head and neck, liver or kidney cancer.

This chain links TRBV27 with TRBJ2-1; 9 positions match TRBD1. This CDR3 has 14 residues. The germline V gene encodes CDR1 MNHEY and CDR2 SMNVEV (reference sequence). Unmatched junction bases numbered 3, after V lost 4 bases and J lost 5 bases. The CDR3 nucleotides are TGTGCCAGCAGTTCTGACAGGGGGGACAATGAGCAGTTCTTC. Translated: CASSSDRGDNEQFF.

The chain has TRBV19 and TRBJ2-6; D might be TRBD1 or TRBD2, each matching 5 bases. CDR1 is LNHDA and CDR2 is SQIVND in the germline V gene (reference sequence). The CDR3 runs to 16 residues. Trimming took 9 bases from V and 6 from J, leaving 21 bases between them. CDR3 protein: CASNRDGFGEANVLTF. DNA for the CDR3: TGTGCCAGCAATCGGGACGGATTTGGGGAGGCCAACGTCCTGACTTTC.

Only one count was recorded for this clone. The genes are TRBV4-1 and TRBJ2-7; D remains ambiguous. The CDR3 runs to 15 residues. CDR1 and CDR2 from the germline V gene are MGHRA and YSYEKL. V was clipped by 2 bases and J by 7 bases, with 18 bases between them. The chain's CDR3 is CASSQFIQTRGEQYF. The CDR3 bases are TGCGCCAGCAGCCAATTTATACAAACCCGTGGGGAGCAGTACTTC.

For the CDR3, the DNA is TGCGCCAGCAGAGAGATACAGGGGAGCACAGATACGCAGTATTTT. Its protein product is CASREIQGSTDTQYF. The rearrangement joins TRBV5-1 to TRBJ2-3; 7 bases map to TRBD1. J was trimmed by 0 bases and V by 5 bases; bases with no gene match: 6. Germline assignment: CDR1 SGHRS and CDR2 YFSETQ. The CDR3 covers 15 residues.

The V call is TRBV4-3, the J call TRBJ2-3; 13 positions agree with TRBD2. Trimming removed 4 bases from V and 6 bases from J; junction bases left unmatched: 13. The CDR3 has 18 amino acids. Germline loops: CDR1 LGHNA, CDR2 YSLEER. The DNA for the CDR3 is TGCGCCAGCAGCCCCCGCCCCCCGGGACTAGCGGGAATCGATACGCAGTATTTT. It yields the protein CASSPRPPGLAGIDTQYF.

The gene calls are TRBV28 and TRBJ2-1; TRBD2 aligns across 10 bases. Germline V lookup: CDR1 MDHEN, CDR2 SYDVKM. Trimming at V came to 2 bases and at J to 4 bases, leaving 8 bases not matched to a gene. The CDR3 is 17 residues long. CDR3 residues: CASSLARAGGNYNEQFF. The CDR3 nucleotides are TGTGCCAGCAGTTTAGCTCGAGCGGGAGGGAATTACAATGAGCAGTTCTTC.

Only one count was recorded for this clone. The chain employs TRBV7-8 and TRBJ1-1; no clear D. In germline, CDR1 is SGHVS, CDR2 FQNEAQ. The V end was cut by 5 bases, the J end by 3 bases, with 22 bases between. This CDR3 spans 17 amino acids. CDR3 sequence reads: CASSATVTLTLDTEAFF. The CDR3 DNA follows: TGTGCCAGCAGCGCGACCGTAACACTCACTTTGGACACTGAAGCTTTCTTT.

This sequence joins TRBV2 and TRBJ2-5; D is unresolved. V lost 8 bases and J 5 bases, leaving 18 bases between the germline ends. The germline V gene has CDR1 SNHLY and CDR2 FYNNEI. The CDR3 spans 14 residues. The chain's CDR3 is CASGKEAAWETQYF. The CDR3 bases are TGTGCCAGCGGTAAAGAGGCCGCTTGGGAGACCCAGTACTTC. Complete variable domain (other parts from reference TRBV2 and TRBJ2-5): EPEVTQTPSHQVTQMGQEVILRCVPISNHLYFYWYRQILGQKVEFLVSFYNNEISEKSEIFDDQFSVERPDGSNFTLKIRSTKLEDSAMYFCASGKEAAWETQYFGPGTRLLVL.

V usage is TRBV7-3 and J usage is TRBJ1-5; D remains unclear. This CDR3 has 16 residues. Trimming stripped 2 bases from V and 0 bases from J, with 11 bases between. CDR1 is SGHTA, CDR2 FQGTGA, per germline. CDR3 residues: CASSLAPGYSNQPQHF. The CDR3 bases are TGTGCCAGCAGCTTAGCCCCGGGGTATAGCAATCAGCCCCAGCATTTT.

This chain connects TRBV19 to TRBJ1-2, with D unresolved. The CDR3 consists of 12 residues. With 4 bases removed from V and 4 bases from J, the gap between germline ends came to 7 bases. Germline-derived CDR1 and CDR2 are LNHDA and SQIVND (reference sequence). In DNA form, the CDR3 reads TGTGCCAGTAGTAAAACAGTCTATGGCTACACCTTC. Protein: CASSKTVYGYTF.

This clone was seen a handful of times. The chain carries TRBV7-9 and TRBJ1-1; a possible D gene is TRBD1 (6 bases). The CDR3 is made up of 14 amino acids. Germline assignment: CDR1 SEHNR and CDR2 FQNEAQ (reference sequence). V lost 6 bases and J lost 5, with 16 bases in between. CDR3 amino acids: CASRRTGLGTEAFF. The CDR3 DNA is TGTGCCAGCAGGCGTACAGGGTTGGGAACTGAAGCTTTCTTT.

Here the CDR3 reads CASSDRIYEQYF. CDR3 DNA: TGTGCCAGCAGTGACCGAATCTACGAGCAGTACTTC. The chain recombines TRBV6-1 with TRBJ2-7; D is ambiguous. This CDR3 has 12 residues. Germline V gives CDR1 MNHNS, CDR2 SASEGT. V lost 3 bases and J 3 bases, leaving 6 bases between the germline ends.

This clone was seen a single time. The chain carries TRBV6-7 and TRBJ2-4; TRBD2 agrees at 9 bases. TRBV6-7 is labeled an ORF, and its function is uncertain. Losses at the gene ends were 0 bases for V and 7 bases for J; bases not matched to a gene: 4. The CDR3 totals 15 residues. CDR3 protein: CASSYSAGGGNIQYF. The CDR3 DNA reads as TGTGCCAGCAGTTACTCAGCGGGAGGCGGTAACATTCAGTACTTC.

This clone was seen a single time. The V and J genes are TRBV6-5 and TRBJ1-6, with D perhaps matching TRBD1 (5 bases). CDR1 is MNHEY and CDR2 is SVGAGI in the germline V gene. The CDR3 spans 15 residues. The germline V and J ends were trimmed by 0 bases and 7 bases, with 10 bases remaining between them. CDR3 amino acids: CASSYSGTANSPLHF. In nucleotides, the CDR3 is TGTGCCAGCAGTTACTCAGGGACCGCCAATTCACCCCTCCACTTT.

The CDR3 spells CASSPLAGGPTDTQYF. The DNA of the CDR3 is TGTGCCAGCAGCCCCTTAGCGGGAGGGCCAACAGATACGCAGTATTTT. This sequence joins TRBV7-9 and TRBJ2-3, with 11 bases identical to TRBD2. The CDR3 consists of 16 residues. Germline assignment: CDR1 SEHNR and CDR2 FQNEAQ (reference sequence). V trimming: 5 bases; J trimming: 3 bases; junction bases outside the gene matches: 7.

This sequence joins TRBV19 and TRBJ2-1, with TRBD2 matching 15 bases. The J segment lost 8 bases and the V segment lost 1 base, leaving 6 bases of the junction unmatched. Per germline, CDR1 LNHDA and CDR2 SQIVND (reference sequence). The CDR3 has 17 amino acids. CDR3 amino acids: CASSIGLGLAGGDEQFF. Here the CDR3 DNA reads TGTGCCAGTAGTATAGGACTAGGACTAGCGGGAGGGGATGAGCAGTTCTTC.

This CDR3 is CASSPLGGGHEQYF. The CDR3, as DNA: TGTGCCAGCAGCCCTCTCGGAGGCGGCCACGAGCAGTACTTC. V usage is TRBV11-3 and J usage is TRBJ2-7, with D possibly TRBD2 on 5 matching bases. This CDR3 comprises 14 residues. Germline CDR1 and CDR2: SGHNT and YENEEA. Deletions cut 5 bases from V and 5 bases from J, with 16 bases between.

The chain recombines TRBV21-1 with TRBJ2-3; the table's D gene call, TRBD1, was not cross checked with the DNA. TRBV21-1 constitutes a pseudogene. There are 15 residues in the CDR3. The CDR3 DNA reads TGTGCCAGCAGTCCCGGGACAACAGGAACAGATACGCAGTATTTT. Translating it yields CASSPGTTGTDTQYF.

V and J are TRBV27 and TRBJ2-2; possibly TRBD1 for D (5 bases). Germline CDR1 reads MNHEY; CDR2 reads SMNVEV (reference sequence). The length of the CDR3 is 14 residues. Trimming took 3 bases from V and 4 from J, leaving 9 bases between them. The CDR3 DNA follows: TGTGCCAGCAGTTTTTCAGGGTTCACCGGGGAGCTGTTTTTT. Residues: CASSFSGFTGELFF.

The count of this clone is one. This chain joins TRBV6-1 and TRBJ2-7; no reliable D call. Trimming shortened V by 6 bases and J by 2 bases, and 11 bases separated the two germline ends. This CDR3 spans 13 amino acids. From germline, CDR1 is MNHNS and CDR2 SASEGT. The CDR3 nucleotides read TGTGCCAGCAGGCTGACGAATACCTACGAGCAGTACTTC. It translates to CASRLTNTYEQYF.

This chain joins TRBV2 and TRBJ2-3; D might be TRBD2 (6 bases). V was pared by 7 bases and J by 2 bases, with 10 bases between. Germline CDR1 is SNHLY and CDR2 is FYNNEI. This CDR3 is built from 13 residues. The CDR3 here is CASILAVTDTQYF. The DNA of the CDR3 is TGTGCCAGCATATTAGCGGTCACAGATACGCAGTATTTT.

The rearrangement links TRBV5-1 to TRBJ2-1, with 8 bases aligning to TRBD2. This CDR3 region has 14 residues. V shed 0 bases, J shed 7 bases, and the junction held 3 bases outside the gene matches. CDR1 and CDR2 (germline): SGHRS, YFSETQ. CDR3 loop: CASSLGLAPNEQFF. The DNA for the CDR3 is TGCGCCAGCAGCTTGGGACTAGCGCCAAATGAGCAGTTCTTC. The entire variable domain, with the rest obtained from reference TRBV5-1 and TRBJ2-1, is as follows: KAGVTQTPRYLIKTRGQQVTLSCSPISGHRSVSWYQQTPGQGLQFLFEYFSETQRNKGNFPGRFSGRQFSNSRSEMNVSTLELGDSALYLCASSLGLAPNEQFFGPGTRLTVL.

The chain has TRBV19 and TRBJ2-3; D is uncertain. The CDR3 is made up of 13 amino acids. Trimming removed 6 bases at V and 6 bases at J, with 13 bases between. Germline V gene sequence: CDR1 LNHDA, CDR2 SQIVND (reference sequence). CDR3 amino acids: CASSPVRSDTQYF. DNA of the CDR3: TGTGCCAGTAGCCCGGTGCGCTCGGATACGCAGTATTTT.

The chain joins TRBV5-8 to TRBJ2-5, with 7 bases that match TRBD2. The V gene end was trimmed by 4 bases and the J gene end by 0 bases; junction bases not matched to a gene: 9. This CDR3 has 16 amino acids. The V gene's germline CDR1 is SGHTS and CDR2 YDEGEE. Here the CDR3 reads CASSPGGLADQETQYF. The CDR3 DNA follows: TGTGCCAGCAGCCCAGGAGGGCTAGCGGACCAAGAGACCCAGTACTTC.

The V gene is TRBV4-2, the J gene TRBJ2-5; D call uncertain. This CDR3 comprises 12 residues. Trimming took 0 bases from V and 5 from J, leaving 4 bases between them. The V gene's germline CDR1 is LGHNA and CDR2 YNFKEQ. The CDR3 nucleotides read TGTGCCAGCAGCCAAGAAGCTGAGACCCAGTACTTC. This codes for CASSQEAETQYF.